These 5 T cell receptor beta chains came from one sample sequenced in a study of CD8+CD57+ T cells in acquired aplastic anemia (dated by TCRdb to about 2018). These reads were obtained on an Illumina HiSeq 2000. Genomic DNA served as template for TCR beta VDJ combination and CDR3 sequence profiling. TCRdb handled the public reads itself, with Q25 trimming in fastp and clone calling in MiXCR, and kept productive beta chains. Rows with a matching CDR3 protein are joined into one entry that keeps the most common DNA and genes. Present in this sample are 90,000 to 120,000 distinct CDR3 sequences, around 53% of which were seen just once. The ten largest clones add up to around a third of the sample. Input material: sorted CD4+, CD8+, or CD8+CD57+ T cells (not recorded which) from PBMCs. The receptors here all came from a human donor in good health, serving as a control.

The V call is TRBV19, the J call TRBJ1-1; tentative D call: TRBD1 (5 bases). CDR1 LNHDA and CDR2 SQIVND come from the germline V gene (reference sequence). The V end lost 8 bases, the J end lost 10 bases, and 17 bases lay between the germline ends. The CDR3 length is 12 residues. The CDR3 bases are TGTGCCAGTTCATTTACGGGGCTGGGAGCTTTCTTT. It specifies CASSFTGLGAFF.

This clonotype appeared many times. The DNA for the CDR3 is TGTGCCAGCAGCGCCATAGCGGGGGGGCTAGATGAGACCCAGTACTTC. Its translation: CASSAIAGGLDETQYF. J is TRBJ2-5 and V is TRBV9, with 11 bases fitting TRBD2. CDR1 and CDR2 (germline): SGDLS, YYNGEE. This CDR3 is 16 amino acids long. With 3 bases clipped from V and 5 bases from J, the junction kept 9 bases outside the gene matches.

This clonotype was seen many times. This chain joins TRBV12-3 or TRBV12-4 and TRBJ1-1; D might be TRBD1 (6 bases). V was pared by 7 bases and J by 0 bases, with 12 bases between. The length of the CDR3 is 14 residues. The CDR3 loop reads CASNPTGMNTEAFF. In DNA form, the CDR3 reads TGTGCCAGCAACCCTACAGGGATGAACACTGAAGCTTTCTTT.

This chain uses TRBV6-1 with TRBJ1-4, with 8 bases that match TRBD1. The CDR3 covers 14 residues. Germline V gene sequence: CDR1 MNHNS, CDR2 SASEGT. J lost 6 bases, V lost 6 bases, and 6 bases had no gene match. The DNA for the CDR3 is TGTGCCAGCAGCTATACAGGGGGTGATGAAAAACTGTTTTTT. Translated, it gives CASSYTGGDEKLFF.

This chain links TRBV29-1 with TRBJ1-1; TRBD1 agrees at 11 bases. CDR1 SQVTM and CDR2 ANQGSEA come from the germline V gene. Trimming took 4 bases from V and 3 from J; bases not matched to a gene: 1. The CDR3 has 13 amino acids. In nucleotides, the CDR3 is TGCAGCGTTGGGACAGGGGGCTACACTGAAGCTTTCTTT. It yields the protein CSVGTGGYTEAFF.